These 21 T cell receptor beta chains share one sample of origin, sequenced in a study of blood T cell repertoires in COVID-19. The method was immunoSEQ multiplex PCR; TCRdb's version includes in-frame clones alone and lacks a portion of them. The sample yields 300,000 or so clones, roughly nine tenths seen once. Input material: peripheral blood. The receptors come from a woman younger than 45 with COVID-19, enrolled during active disease.

The chain links TRBV19 to TRBJ1-5, with 8 bases lining up with TRBD1. Germline assignment: CDR1 LNHDA and CDR2 SQIVND (reference sequence). V shed 1 base and J 0 bases; nucleotides not matched to a gene: 2. The CDR3 has 16 amino acids. The CDR3 nucleotides are TGTGCCAGTAGTATAGGGACAGGGCGTAGCAATCAGCCCCAGCATTTT. This gives the protein CASSIGTGRSNQPQHF.

J is TRBJ2-2 and V is TRBV11-2; D unclear. Germline V CDR1 and CDR2: SGHAT, FQNNGV. The CDR3 is made up of 13 amino acids. Trimming removed 4 bases from V and 5 bases from J, with 8 bases in between. CDR3 sequence (DNA): TGTGCCAGCAGCTCAGTTTCAACCGGGGAGCTGTTTTTT. Translated, it gives CASSSVSTGELFF.

The chain links TRBV9 to TRBJ1-2, with TRBD1 identical over 8 bases. With V trimmed by 4 bases and J by 5 bases, 10 bases remained unmatched. The germline CDR1 and CDR2 sequences are SGDLS and YYNGEE. The length of the CDR3 is 15 residues. The CDR3 spells CASSFGQGIAYGYTF. The CDR3 bases are TGTGCCAGCAGCTTCGGACAGGGTATAGCTTATGGCTACACCTTC.

V and J are TRBV7-6 and TRBJ2-1; TRBD1 agrees at 7 bases. Trimming cost V 5 bases and J 3 bases; bases outside gene matches: 10. The V gene's germline CDR1 is SGHVS and CDR2 FNYEAQ. The CDR3 is 16 amino acids. CDR3 sequence reads: CASSPNTGAFYNEQFF. The CDR3 bases are TGTGCCAGCAGCCCCAACACAGGGGCGTTCTACAATGAGCAGTTCTTC.

This clone was seen more than once but under ten times. This chain connects TRBV24-1 to TRBJ1-5; 8 bases line up with TRBD1. V lost 7 bases to trimming and J lost 3 bases; unmatched junction nucleotides: 10. CDR3 length: 16 amino acids. Germline loops: CDR1 KGHDR, CDR2 SFDVKD. CDR3 loop: CATRAPGQAPNQPQHF. CDR3 DNA sequence: TGTGCCACCAGGGCCCCGGGACAGGCGCCCAATCAGCCCCAGCATTTT.

The V gene is TRBV24-1, the J gene TRBJ2-5; the match to TRBD2 covers 8 bases. Germline V lookup: CDR1 KGHDR, CDR2 SFDVKD. The CDR3 loop spans 17 amino acids. The V segment lost 1 base and the J segment 1 base; nucleotides outside the gene matches: 7. CDR3 in DNA: TGTGCCACCAGTGATTTTGGTAGCGGGGATCGCCAAGAGACCCAGTACTTC. This sequence encodes CATSDFGSGDRQETQYF.

V is TRBV5-1 and J is TRBJ1-1, with D perhaps matching TRBD1 (6 bases). V gave up 1 base and J gave up 1 base, with 11 bases separating them. The CDR3 contains 15 residues. Germline V CDR1 and CDR2: SGHRS, YFSETQ. The CDR3 DNA reads TGCGCCAGCAGCTTGAACGCAGGGGCGAACACTGAAGCTTTCTTT. The encoded protein is CASSLNAGANTEAFF.

This clone was picked up one time. The CDR3 DNA follows: TGTGCCAGCAGCAAAGAGGGACAGCGTAAGGCGAACACTGAAGCTTTCTTT. Translation gives CASSKEGQRKANTEAFF. This chain connects TRBV21-1 to TRBJ1-1; the D call of TRBD1 is as the table states it, not checked on the DNA. TRBV21-1 has pseudogene status. The CDR3 sequence is 17 residues long.

The chain recombines TRBV16 with TRBJ2-7; 10 bases are a match to TRBD2. Germline CDR1 KGHSY, CDR2 FQNENV. The CDR3 sequence is 16 residues long. V lost 6 bases to trimming and J lost 1 base; unmatched junction nucleotides: 9. CDR3 sequence reads: CASRPAGGTWSYEQYF. The CDR3 DNA reads as TGTGCCAGCAGACCAGCGGGAGGGACGTGGTCCTACGAGCAGTACTTC. The full variable domain, its missing parts supplied by reference TRBV16 and TRBJ2-7, is GEEVAQTPKHLVRGEGQKAKLYCAPIKGHSYVFWYQQVLKNEFKFLISFQNENVFDETGMPKERFSAKCLPNSPCSLEIQATKLEDSAVYFCASRPAGGTWSYEQYFGPGTRLTVT.

This chain uses TRBV7-6 with TRBJ1-3; 7 bases fit TRBD1. The CDR3 is made up of 16 amino acids. Germline CDR1 reads SGHVS; CDR2 reads FNYEAQ. After removal of 4 bases from V and 0 bases from J, the junction contained 6 bases not matched to a gene. CDR3 in amino acids: CASSSTGASSGNTIYF. The CDR3, as DNA: TGTGCCAGCAGCTCCACAGGGGCGAGCTCTGGAAACACCATATATTTT.

This clone was counted once. This chain joins TRBV10-2 and TRBJ2-5; D is unclear. The germline CDR1 and CDR2 sequences are WSHSY and SAAADI. V lost 2 bases and J 0 bases, leaving 4 bases between the germline ends. This CDR3 has 13 amino acids. The CDR3 bases are TGCGCCAGCAGTGAGGACAACCAAGAGACCCAGTACTTC. Amino acid sequence: CASSEDNQETQYF.

The rearrangement joins TRBV5-1 to TRBJ1-2; perhaps TRBD1 as D (5 bases). Germline values: CDR1 SGHRS, CDR2 YFSETQ. There are 17 residues in the CDR3. V lost 0 bases to trimming and J lost 0 bases, with 15 bases between them. The CDR3 spells CASSLEWLGGANYGYTF. DNA of the CDR3: TGCGCCAGCAGCTTGGAGTGGTTGGGGGGAGCTAACTATGGCTACACCTTC.

This clone was counted a single time. V gene TRBV13 combines with J gene TRBJ2-2; 8 bases are a match to TRBD2. The CDR3 extends over 15 amino acids. CDR1 is PRHDT and CDR2 is FYEKMQ in the germline V gene (reference sequence). Germline trimming cut 5 bases from V and 4 bases from J; bases unmatched to any gene: 6. The CDR3 region is CASSPTGLVTGELFF. The CDR3 nucleotides are TGTGCCAGCAGCCCAACGGGACTAGTCACCGGGGAGCTGTTTTTT. Full variable domain (missing parts from reference TRBV13 and TRBJ2-2): AAGVIQSPRHLIKEKRETATLKCYPIPRHDTVYWYQQGPGQDPQFLISFYEKMQSDKGSIPDRFSAQQFSDYHSELNMSSLELGDSALYFCASSPTGLVTGELFFGEGSRLTVL.

This chain joins TRBV4-2 and TRBJ2-7; 10 bases agree with TRBD1. Germline assignment: CDR1 LGHNA and CDR2 YNFKEQ. The V and J ends lost 4 bases and 4 bases, in that order; junction bases with no gene match: 7. CDR3 length equals 15 residues. CDR3 in DNA: TGTGCCAGCAGCCCAGGGCGGGACAGGGGTTACGAGCAGTACTTC. Translated: CASSPGRDRGYEQYF.

This clone appeared a single time. The rearrangement joins TRBV5-1 to TRBJ1-2, with D tentatively TRBD1 (5 bases). V dropped 4 bases and J dropped 0 bases, with 16 bases sitting between them. The CDR3 contains 16 residues. Germline V gene sequence: CDR1 SGHRS, CDR2 YFSETQ. The CDR3 here is CASSPDEGLTNYGYTF. The CDR3 DNA reads TGCGCCAGCAGCCCGGACGAGGGACTAACTAACTATGGCTACACCTTC.

This clone showed up just a few times. The chain uses TRBV3-1 (or the pseudogene TRBV3-2) and TRBJ2-2; D gene ambiguous. V lost 8 bases and J 2 bases, leaving 12 bases between the germline ends. This CDR3 region has 14 residues. Per germline, CDR1 LGHDT and CDR2 YNNKEL (reference sequence). The CDR3 spells CASSPGYNTGELFF. CDR3 coding DNA: TGTGCCAGCTCGCCCGGGTATAACACCGGGGAGCTGTTTTTT.

The gene calls are TRBV9 and TRBJ2-1, with 11 positions matching TRBD2. The CDR3 length is 15 residues. Germline assignment: CDR1 SGDLS and CDR2 YYNGEE. The ends lost 3 bases at V and 5 bases at J; junction bases unmatched: 4. DNA of the CDR3: TGTGCCAGCAGCGCCCTAGCGGGAGGCCACAATGAGCAGTTCTTC. Protein product: CASSALAGGHNEQFF.

The V call is TRBV12-3 or TRBV12-4, the J call TRBJ1-2, with a weak D call TRBD1 (5 bases). This CDR3 has 13 amino acids. V was trimmed by 1 base and J by 8 bases, leaving 11 bases between them. CDR3 residues: CASSLGAGIGYTF. In DNA, the CDR3 is TGTGCCAGCAGTTTAGGGGCAGGGATCGGCTACACCTTC.

The V call is TRBV29-1, the J call TRBJ2-7, with D perhaps TRBD1 (5 bases). Trimming removed 5 bases at V and 4 bases at J, with 9 bases between. CDR1 and CDR2 (germline): SQVTM, ANQGSEA. The CDR3 covers 11 residues. The CDR3 reads CSVRKGYEQYF. DNA of the CDR3: TGCAGCGTTAGGAAGGGGTACGAGCAGTACTTC.

The rearrangement links TRBV28 to TRBJ1-5, with a possible D match to TRBD1 (5 bases). V was cut by 3 bases and J by 1 base, with 13 bases left in between. CDR1 MDHEN and CDR2 SYDVKM come from the germline V gene. The CDR3 is 16 residues long. DNA of the CDR3: TGTGCCAGCAGTTTTTATAGGGGCTACAGCAATCAGCCCCAGCATTTT. As protein: CASSFYRGYSNQPQHF.

V gene TRBV7-3 combines with J gene TRBJ2-1, with 8 nucleotides matching TRBD2. The CDR3 extends over 16 amino acids. The V and J ends lost 5 bases and 9 bases, in that order; junction bases with no gene match: 15. Germline CDR1 reads SGHTA; CDR2 reads FQGTGA. For the CDR3, the DNA is TGTGCCAGCAGCCCCTGGGGGAGCGGGAGAGCGGCTGAGCAGTTCTTC. Protein product: CASSPWGSGRAAEQFF.